Below, 32 T cell receptor beta chains from the same sample are listed, as sequenced in a study of type 1 and type 2 diabetes patients. Amplification started from genomic DNA. A primer set of 30 forward and 13 reverse primers amplified the CDR3. TCRdb reprocessed the multiplex PCR reads via MiXCR and lists one record per CDR3 protein. The data show fewer than 350,000 distinct CDR3 sequences, around 47% seen once. The specimen was peripheral blood mononuclear cells (PBMCs). The source is a man aged 18 to 35 with type 2 diabetes.

This clonotype was recorded a few times. The rearrangement uses TRBV7-7 and TRBJ2-5, with TRBD2 matching 12 bases. The CDR3 extends over 15 amino acids. V lost 3 bases to trimming and J lost 5 bases; unmatched junction nucleotides: 4. Germline values: CDR1 SSHAT, CDR2 FNYEAQ (reference sequence). The CDR3 region is CASSLGLAGQETQYF. CDR3 DNA: TGTGCCAGCAGCTTGGGACTAGCGGGCCAGGAGACCCAGTACTTC.

The chain has TRBV20-1 and TRBJ2-1; 9 bases line up with TRBD2. CDR1 DFQATT and CDR2 SNEGSKA come from the germline V gene (reference sequence). Losses at the gene ends were 7 bases for V and 5 bases for J; bases not matched to a gene: 12. The CDR3 runs 15 residues. The CDR3 reads CSVPTTSGGDNEQFF. Written as DNA, the CDR3 is TGCAGTGTCCCGACGACTAGCGGTGGGGACAATGAGCAGTTCTTC.

Ten or more counts support this clonotype. V usage is TRBV10-2 and J usage is TRBJ2-5, with 9 bases fitting TRBD1. The germline V gene encodes CDR1 WSHSY and CDR2 SAAADI. J gave up 5 bases and V 1 base, and 5 bases lay outside the gene matches. The CDR3 sequence is 15 residues long. CDR3 protein: CASSELGTGIETQYF. The CDR3 nucleotides read TGCGCCAGCAGTGAGTTGGGGACAGGGATCGAGACCCAGTACTTC.

This clonotype was detected a few times. The V gene is TRBV7-8, the J gene TRBJ2-1; 8 bases align to TRBD2. Germline V gene lookup returns CDR1 SGHVS and CDR2 FQNEAQ. The CDR3 runs 17 residues. Trimming removed 4 bases from V and 8 bases from J; junction bases left unmatched: 16. The CDR3 loop is CASSSKRTSGRADEQFF. CDR3 coding DNA: TGTGCCAGCAGCTCCAAACGGACAAGCGGGAGAGCCGATGAGCAGTTCTTC.

This clonotype was observed many times. V and J are TRBV6-5 and TRBJ1-6; the D is unclear. Per germline, CDR1 MNHEY and CDR2 SVGAGI. This CDR3 is built from 13 residues. V was trimmed by 5 bases and J by 8 bases, leaving 10 bases between them. CDR3 bases: TGTGCCAGCAGTCGAGGGAGGGATTCACCCCTCCACTTT. As protein: CASSRGRDSPLHF.

A remark on this clonotype: No conserved phenylalanine or tryptophan ends this CDR3, so it is likely a read error. The chain carries TRBV2 and TRBJ2-5; perhaps TRBD2 as D (5 bases). V lost 6 bases, J lost 2 bases, and 10 bases lay in between. Germline loops: CDR1 SNHLY, CDR2 FYNNEI. The CDR3 sequence is 13 residues long. As DNA, the CDR3 is TGTGCCAGCAGACTCGGGGTTCAAGAGACCCAGTACTAC. This codes for CASRLGVQETQYY.

The J gene is TRBJ2-5, the V gene TRBV29-1, with a tentative D call TRBD2 (7 bases). CDR1 and CDR2 from the germline V gene are SQVTM and ANQGSEA. V was clipped by 5 bases and J by 2 bases, with 12 bases between them. The CDR3 totals 13 residues. CDR3 loop: CSVNGGLQETQYF. In nucleotides, the CDR3 is TGCAGCGTTAACGGGGGGCTTCAAGAGACCCAGTACTTC.

The chain links TRBV2 to TRBJ2-3; D unclear. Looked up from germline, CDR1 is SNHLY and CDR2 is FYNNEI. The CDR3 is 14 amino acids. Trimming took 3 bases from V and 3 from J, leaving 10 bases between them. The CDR3 region is CASSEMAATDTQYF. The CDR3 DNA follows: TGTGCCAGCAGTGAGATGGCAGCTACAGATACGCAGTATTTT.

The chain recombines TRBV10-3 with TRBJ2-5, with unresolved D. From germline, CDR1 is ENHRY and CDR2 SYGVKD. The CDR3 is made up of 12 amino acids. Trimming left V 1 base short and J 6 bases short, with 6 bases between. CDR3 DNA sequence: TGTGCCATCAGTGAGTTAGGGCAGACCCAGTACTTC. It translates to CAISELGQTQYF.

The V call is TRBV20-1, the J call TRBJ2-7; the D gene is possibly TRBD2 (6 bases). Germline loops: CDR1 DFQATT, CDR2 SNEGSKA (reference sequence). The CDR3 covers 14 residues. The ends were cut back, 0 bases at V and 4 bases at J, with 13 bases in the middle. In DNA, the CDR3 is TGCAGTGCTAGAGATCTGGGTGGGGGGTACGAGCAGTACTTC. As protein: CSARDLGGGYEQYF.

This clonotype turned up a few times. The chain recombines TRBV6-5 with TRBJ1-2; D unresolved. Germline loops: CDR1 MNHEY, CDR2 SVGAGI. Trimming took off 5 bases at V and 4 bases at J, with 11 bases between the two ends. The CDR3 runs 13 residues. The CDR3 bases are TGTGCCAGCAGTGCCTTAGATATCTATGGCTACACCTTC. It encodes CASSALDIYGYTF.

V gene TRBV9 combines with J gene TRBJ2-5; D possibly matches TRBD1 or TRBD2 (5 bases each). The ends were cut back, 0 bases at V and 5 bases at J, with 11 bases in the middle. Germline V gene lookup returns CDR1 SGDLS and CDR2 YYNGEE. The CDR3 runs 14 residues. CDR3 sequence: CASSVEPRDETQYF. The CDR3 DNA reads as TGTGCCAGCAGCGTAGAACCTCGGGACGAGACCCAGTACTTC.

A word on this clonotype: One base away lies a much larger clone, so this may be a sequencing read error. V and J are TRBV2 and TRBJ2-5; D possibly uses TRBD1 or TRBD2 (6 bases each). V was pared by 7 bases and J by 5 bases, with 11 bases between. Germline loops: CDR1 SNHLY, CDR2 FYNNEI. CDR3 length: 12 residues. The CDR3: CASKGGKETQYF. CDR3 sequence (DNA): TGTGCCAGCAAGGGGGGCAAGGAGACCCAGTACTTC.

Only a few counts were recorded for this clonotype. The gene calls are TRBV10-3 and TRBJ2-7; TRBD1 is a possible D gene (6 bases). This CDR3 is built from 14 residues. CDR1 and CDR2 (germline): ENHRY, SYGVKD. Trimming removed 0 bases at V and 7 bases at J, with 13 bases between. The CDR3 loop reads CAISESGGQREQYF. The CDR3 bases are TGTGCCATCAGTGAGTCGGGCGGACAGAGAGAGCAGTACTTC.

The rearrangement links TRBV25-1 to TRBJ2-7; D may correspond to TRBD1 or TRBD2 (6 bases each). V was pared by 6 bases and J by 2 bases, with 17 bases between. The CDR3 consists of 15 residues. CDR1 MGHDK and CDR2 SYGVNS come from the germline V gene. Here the CDR3 reads CASRRGVSDPYEQYF. The CDR3 DNA reads as TGTGCCAGCAGGAGGGGGGTGAGTGACCCCTACGAGCAGTACTTC.

The chain recombines TRBV2 with TRBJ1-2, with D hard to call. V lost 8 bases and J lost 8, with 15 bases in between. Germline CDR1 SNHLY, CDR2 FYNNEI. CDR3 length: 12 amino acids. The CDR3 DNA sequence: TGTGCCAGCCCTAGCGAGGGAGAAGGCTACACCTTC. It encodes CASPSEGEGYTF.

This clonotype was counted only a few times. The chain couples TRBV20-1 to TRBJ2-7, with D maybe TRBD2 (5 bases). Germline V gene lookup returns CDR1 DFQATT and CDR2 SNEGSKA (reference sequence). The ends were cut back, 6 bases at V and 5 bases at J, with 17 bases in the middle. The CDR3 has 13 amino acids. The CDR3 DNA sequence: TGCAGTGCGCCCACCCCACTAGGGAACGAGCAGTACTTC. Encoded protein: CSAPTPLGNEQYF.

The chain links TRBV20-1 to TRBJ1-2; 8 bases line up with TRBD1. The CDR3 spans 12 residues. Trimming at V came to 4 bases and at J to 6 bases, leaving 4 bases not matched to a gene. Germline CDR1 and CDR2: DFQATT and SNEGSKA (reference sequence). The CDR3 bases are TGCAGTGCTAAAGACAGGGGTCATGGCTACACCTTC. It specifies CSAKDRGHGYTF.

In its sample, this clonotype was seen a few times. This chain joins TRBV7-2 and TRBJ1-6; D is unresolved. The germline V and J ends were trimmed by 4 bases and 7 bases, with 5 bases remaining between them. Germline-derived CDR1 and CDR2 are SGHTA and FQGNSA. This CDR3 is 12 amino acids long. This chain's CDR3 is CASSWKNSPLHF. The CDR3 nucleotides read TGTGCCAGCAGCTGGAAAAATTCACCCCTCCACTTT.

The genes are TRBV2 and TRBJ1-3; D gene uncertain. CDR3 size: 12 residues. Germline CDR1 is SNHLY and CDR2 is FYNNEI. Deletions cut 3 bases from V and 9 bases from J, with 9 bases between. The CDR3 reads CASSDPLSTIYF. In nucleotides, the CDR3 is TGTGCCAGCAGTGACCCCTTGAGCACCATATATTTT.

This clonotype has only a few counts. The V gene is TRBV7-2, the J gene TRBJ2-7; 8 bases align to TRBD1. With V trimmed by 5 bases and J by 5 bases, 2 bases remained unmatched. Germline V gene data show CDR1 as SGHTA and CDR2 as FQGNSA. This CDR3 has 12 residues. The CDR3 DNA is TGTGCCAGCAGCCTACAGGGGGACGAGCAGTACTTC. This codes for CASSLQGDEQYF.

This chain joins TRBV5-1 and TRBJ2-1, with 8 bases identical to TRBD2. This CDR3 spans 14 amino acids. Germline values: CDR1 SGHRS, CDR2 YFSETQ. After removal of 3 bases from V and 4 bases from J, the junction contained 3 bases not matched to a gene. CDR3 bases: TGCGCCAGCAGCTGGCCGGGGGGGTACAATGAGCAGTTCTTC. Translating it yields CASSWPGGYNEQFF.

Only a few counts were recorded for this clonotype. The V call is TRBV19, the J call TRBJ2-7; possible D gene TRBD1, 6 bases. The CDR3 is 12 residues long. The V end was cut by 6 bases, the J end by 3 bases, with 9 bases between. The germline gives CDR1 LNHDA, CDR2 SQIVND (reference sequence). In DNA form, the CDR3 reads TGTGCCAGTAGCGCACAGGGCTACGAGCAGTACTTC. It encodes CASSAQGYEQYF. The entire variable domain, with the rest obtained from reference TRBV19 and TRBJ2-7, is as follows: DGGITQSPKYLFRKEGQNVTLSCEQNLNHDAMYWYRQDPGQGLRLIYYSQIVNDFQKGDIAEGYSVSREKKESFPLTVTSAQKNPTAFYLCASSAQGYEQYFGPGTRLTVT.

The genes are TRBV11-2 and TRBJ2-1; 7 nucleotides match TRBD2. J was trimmed by 6 bases and V by 3 bases; bases with no gene match: 5. The CDR3 covers 14 residues. In germline, CDR1 is SGHAT, CDR2 FQNNGV. This CDR3 reads CASSLAGVGNEQFF. The CDR3 coding sequence is TGTGCCAGCAGCTTGGCGGGAGTAGGCAATGAGCAGTTCTTC.

This chain uses TRBV6-1 with TRBJ1-2; possibly TRBD1 for D (5 bases). From germline, CDR1 is MNHNS and CDR2 SASEGT. The CDR3 covers 16 residues. The V end was cut by 0 bases, the J end by 4 bases, with 15 bases between. Here the CDR3 reads CASSEATARVGYGYTF. The CDR3 nucleotides are TGTGCCAGCAGTGAAGCGACAGCACGGGTGGGCTATGGCTACACCTTC.

Comments on this clonotype: A read error may account for a junction end that differs from germline. DNA for the CDR3: TGTGCCAGCAGTGAATTTAGCGGAGGTTACAATGAGCAGTTCTTC. Amino acids: CASSEFSGGYNEQFF. V gene TRBV10-3 combines with J gene TRBJ2-1; perhaps TRBD2 as D (6 bases). The CDR3 runs 15 residues. The germline V gene encodes CDR1 ENHRY and CDR2 SYGVKD.

This clonotype showed up just a few times. The chain carries TRBV4-1 and TRBJ2-5; D not resolved. The length of the CDR3 is 14 residues. CDR1 is MGHRA, CDR2 YSYEKL, per germline. The germline V and J ends were trimmed by 1 base and 5 bases, with 11 bases remaining between them. CDR3: CASSQVAGVETQYF. The CDR3 nucleotides read TGCGCCAGCAGCCAAGTAGCCGGAGTTGAGACCCAGTACTTC.

The V gene is TRBV20-1, the J gene TRBJ1-4; D might be TRBD1 (6 bases). The germline gives CDR1 DFQATT, CDR2 SNEGSKA (reference sequence). Trimming took 6 bases from V and 0 from J, leaving 20 bases between them. The CDR3 runs 17 residues. In nucleotides, the CDR3 is TGCAGTGCCGCCGGGACAAAAGCTTATGCAACTAATGAAAAACTGTTTTTT. This sequence encodes CSAAGTKAYATNEKLFF.

As concerns this clonotype: Sequence at one end of the junction differs from germline and may be a read error. This chain links TRBV10-3 with TRBJ2-5, with a possible D match to TRBD1 (6 bases). The CDR3 length is 13 residues. Looked up from germline, CDR1 is ENHRY and CDR2 is SYGVKD. CDR3: CASSIGGDWTQYF. Here the CDR3 DNA reads TGTGCCAGCAGTATAGGGGGAGACTGGACCCAGTACTTC.

This clonotype has only a few counts. The chain combines TRBV25-1 with TRBJ2-1, with 9 nucleotides matching TRBD1. Trimming at V came to 2 bases and at J to 13 bases, leaving 3 bases not matched to a gene. Germline assignment: CDR1 MGHDK and CDR2 SYGVNS. CDR3 length equals 12 residues. The CDR3 bases are TGTGCCAGCAGTGAAGGGACAGGGATACAGTTCTTC. This gives the protein CASSEGTGIQFF.

The chain couples TRBV4-2 to TRBJ2-3, with D perhaps matching TRBD1 or TRBD2 (5 bases each). The V and J ends lost 0 bases and 2 bases respectively, with 21 bases between them. In germline, CDR1 is LGHNA, CDR2 YNFKEQ. The CDR3 runs 19 residues. CDR3 sequence reads: CASSQDRGVGDRNTDTQYF. CDR3 nucleotide sequence: TGTGCCAGCAGCCAAGATCGTGGTGTCGGGGACCGCAACACAGATACGCAGTATTTT.

There are a few counts of this clonotype. CDR3 DNA sequence: TGCAGTGCTTTCCCGACAGGGTCAGATACGCAGTATTTT. It yields the protein CSAFPTGSDTQYF. The rearrangement links TRBV20-1 to TRBJ2-3; 7 bases agree with TRBD1. V shed 5 bases, J shed 4 bases, and the junction held 6 bases outside the gene matches. Germline values: CDR1 DFQATT, CDR2 SNEGSKA (reference sequence). The CDR3 sequence is 13 residues long.